This paragraph reports one T cell receptor (beta chain). This clonotype has ten or more counts. The antigen it recognizes is unknown. The record has no base qualities; no much larger clone is one base away. Taken with the paper, the label for time point translates to: day 60 (about 2 months) after transplantation. In the paper's terms, the treatment or condition label means: allogeneic hematopoietic cell transplantation with graft depleted of TCRalphabeta T cells and CD19 B cells. The transplant recipients were children given TCRalphabeta/CD19-depleted allogeneic hematopoietic cell grafts. The data are from a study of T-cell reconstitution after alpha-beta-depleted transplantation in children (TCRdb year 2016). Regarding the research as a whole: Using TCR repertoire profiling, the study quantitatively followed how T-cell immune reconstitution unfolded in children after TCRalphabeta/CD19-depleted allogeneic hematopoietic cell transplantation.

The CDR3 sequence holds 15 residues, the cysteine and phenylalanine included. The sequence is cut down to CDR3 DNA, 45 bases in frame from base 1. For CDR1 and CDR2, the germline V gene lists SGHTA and FQGNSA. Deletion took 2 bases off V and 3 bases off J, with a span of 11 bases between the germline ends. On the study overall, not on this receptor specifically: About two months after transplant, the apparently early recovery of alphabetaT-cell counts reportedly depended on just several hundred clones that had expanded rapidly and came from non-depleted graft cells. Over the following months the frequencies of hyperexpanded clones went down, and after one year T-cell counts and TCRbeta diversity were mostly credited to newly produced T cells. In some patients, the high TCRbeta diversity seen at day 60 was put down to recipient T cells and intrathymic progenitors that had survived conditioning.

Libraries were made using PCR. TCRdb lists the instrument as Illumina HiSeq 2500. TCR library preparation used molecular barcoding, with unique molecular identifiers applied to normalize quantification of the TCRbeta repertoire. In-frame beta chains were kept once TCRdb had trimmed the public reads at Q25 with fastp and called clones with MiXCR. Each record represents a unique CDR3 protein, reported with the most common genes and DNA among its rows. The sample table holds about 4,500 distinct CDR3 sequences, of which around 23% were seen once. 28% of the sample is taken by the ten largest. Recombination linked TRBV7-2 to TRBJ2-1, with no D gene named confidently. This receptor was obtained from a boy less than two years old who had a stem cell transplant for SCID, so the T cells may come from the graft donor. Specimen: PBMCs, mostly from graft donor cells, collected 60 days after TCRalphabeta/CD19-depleted stem cell transplant. The sequenced DNA is TGTGCCAGCAGCTTATGGTCTTATGGCTACAATGAGCAGTTCTTC. This translates into CASSLWSYGYNEQFF.